This T cell receptor (beta chain) was retrieved from a study of identical twins. This CDR3 has 17 amino acids. Germline values: CDR1 SGHVS, CDR2 FNYEAQ. Trimming shortened V by 1 base and J by 0 bases, and 14 bases separated the two germline ends. Points from the study as a whole: When twins shared out-of-frame alpha sequences, those sequences had excess low generation probability. While abundant cord blood beta clonotypes carried fewer insertions, memory repertoires showed no such pattern. Monozygotic twin pairs showed more out-of-frame TCR alpha sharing than models estimated.

Template switching added a universal primer site; cDNA carried unique molecular identifiers. TCRdb analysed the 5' RACE reads with MiXCR anew, one entry per CDR3 protein. This sample has hundreds of thousands of distinct CDR3 sequences; around 7.5% occur once, and the top ten carry 1.6%. On this clonotype itself: As yet, its antigen is unknown.

These same records also appear under a second study, on yellow fever vaccine responses in identical twins.

The V gene is TRBV7-6, the J gene TRBJ2-3; possible D gene TRBD2, 5 bases. The sequencing input was PBMCs. This sequence originates from a young woman in good health. The CDR3 loop is CASSLDHLARSTDTQYF. CDR3 bases: TGTGCCAGCAGCTTAGACCACTTAGCGAGAAGCACAGATACGCAGTATTTT.